These T cell receptor beta chains were read from a single sample in a study of T cell changes during pregnancy in multiple sclerosis. TCRdb's table, derived via immunoSEQ multiplex PCR, lists solely in-frame clones and lacks some. The data show roughly 87,000 clones, with around 93% seen just once and 1.3% to 1.5% held by the top ten. This sample comprised peripheral blood, obtained in the third trimester of pregnancy. The source is a female donor in good health, enrolled as a control in a pregnancy study. The CDR3 runs from the conserved cysteine through the conserved F or W. Each record gives: D gene, J gene, V gene, clone size, CDR3 DNA, CDR3 protein. D genes are given only for firm matches. Expanded clones get a size class; other rows say once, few or many, or leave the size out.

>TRBD2|TRBJ2-2|TRBV4-1|.
TGCGCCAGCAGCCAAGTACTAGCGGGAGAGGGGGAGCTGTTTTTT
CASSQVLAGEGELFF
>TRBD1|TRBJ2-2|TRBV9|.
TGTGCCAGCAGCGTAGACAGGGGTTGGCCCGGGGAGCTGTTTTTT
CASSVDRGWPGELFF
>.|TRBJ2-5|TRBV7-2|.
TGTGCCAGCAGCAACCGAGGAGGGGGGGGTAGAGAGACCCAGTACTTC
CASSNRGGGGRETQYF
>.|TRBJ1-1|TRBV2|few
TGTGCCAGCATTCGGGACACGAACACTGAAGCTTTCTTT
CASIRDTNTEAFF
>TRBD2|TRBJ2-3|TRBV5-1|.
TGCGCCAGCAGCCTACTAGCGGGAGTTGGTAATACGCAGTATTTT
CASSLLAGVGNTQYF
>.|TRBJ1-3|TRBV28|.
TGTGCCAGCAGTCTAGTAGCTGGAAACACCATATATTTT
CASSLVAGNTIYF
>TRBD1|TRBJ2-7|TRBV4-1|.
TGCGCCAGCAGCCAAGAATGGTCAGGACAGGGCTACGAGCAGTACTTC
CASSQEWSGQGYEQYF
>.|TRBJ2-1|TRBV19|.
TGTGCCAGTAGCACACTTGCGGGGGCAGGAATCAATGAGCAGTTCTTC
CASSTLAGAGINEQFF
>.|TRBJ2-2|TRBV2|.
TGTGCCAGCAGTGGACAAGGTCGCGGGGAGCTGTTTTTT
CASSGQGRGELFF
>TRBD1|TRBJ2-5|TRBV7-9|once
TGTGCCAGCAGCCCAGACGGGACAGGGCAAGAGACCCAGTACTTC
CASSPDGTGQETQYF
>.|TRBJ2-3|TRBV28|.
TGTGCCAGCAGGCCCGATGACAGGGAGGCGACATTT
CASRPDDREATF
>TRBD2|TRBJ2-1|TRBV27|.
TGTGCCAGCAGGGGGGGGGACTCTAGCTACAATGAGCAGTTCTTC
CASRGGDSSYNEQFF
>TRBD1|TRBJ2-7|TRBV6-1|.
TGTGCCAGCAGCCCCTGGGGACAGGGTGGCTACGAGCAGTACTTC
CASSPWGQGGYEQYF
>.|TRBJ1-3|TRBV10-3|.
TGTGCCTCCGGGGGGGGCCGTAGCTCTGGAAACACCATATATTTT
CASGGGRSSGNTIYF
>.|TRBJ2-7|TRBV19|.
TGTGCCAGTAGTCCTCGTCTCCTAGTCGGGGGGGAAGGGGGCCACGAGCAGTACTTC
CASSPRLLVGGEGGHEQYF
>TRBD1|TRBJ2-7|TRBV11-2|.
TGTGCCAGCAGCACGGGACAGCAGCTGGAGGAGCAGTACTTC
CASSTGQQLEEQYF
>.|TRBJ2-3|TRBV4-1|.
TGCGCCAGCAGCCCCCAGGACTTGGCTAGCACAGATACGCAGTATTTT
CASSPQDLASTDTQYF
>TRBD2|TRBJ2-2|TRBV7-9|.
TGTGCCAGCAGCCCCTTGGGGGAGGGGCCCGGGGAGCTGTTTTTT
CASSPLGEGPGELFF